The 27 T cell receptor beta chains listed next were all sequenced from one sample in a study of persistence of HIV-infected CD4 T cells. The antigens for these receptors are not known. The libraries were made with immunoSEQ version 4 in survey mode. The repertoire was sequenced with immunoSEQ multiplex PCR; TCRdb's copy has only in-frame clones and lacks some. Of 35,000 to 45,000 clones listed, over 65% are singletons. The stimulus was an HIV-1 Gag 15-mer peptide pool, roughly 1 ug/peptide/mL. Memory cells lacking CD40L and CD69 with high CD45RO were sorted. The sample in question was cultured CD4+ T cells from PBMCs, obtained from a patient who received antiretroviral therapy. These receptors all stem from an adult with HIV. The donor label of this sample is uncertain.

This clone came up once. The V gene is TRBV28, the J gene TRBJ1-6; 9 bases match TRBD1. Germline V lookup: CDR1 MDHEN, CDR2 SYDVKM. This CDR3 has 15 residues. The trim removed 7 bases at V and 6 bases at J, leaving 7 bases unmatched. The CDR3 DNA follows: TGTGCCAGCAAAAGACAGGGGGGGGTTAATTCACCCCTCCACTTT. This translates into CASKRQGGVNSPLHF.

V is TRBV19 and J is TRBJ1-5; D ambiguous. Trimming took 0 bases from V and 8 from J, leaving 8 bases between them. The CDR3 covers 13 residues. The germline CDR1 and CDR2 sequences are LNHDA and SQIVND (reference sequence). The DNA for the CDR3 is TGTGCCAGTAGTATAGAGGCCGAGAAGCCCCAGCATTTT. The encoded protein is CASSIEAEKPQHF.

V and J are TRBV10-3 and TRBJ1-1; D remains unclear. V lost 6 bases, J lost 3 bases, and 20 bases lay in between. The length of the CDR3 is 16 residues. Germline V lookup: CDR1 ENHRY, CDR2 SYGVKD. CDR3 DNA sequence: TGTGCCATCAGAGTCCGGGTTGGGCAGGCTGACACTGAAGCTTTCTTT. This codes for CAIRVRVGQADTEAFF.

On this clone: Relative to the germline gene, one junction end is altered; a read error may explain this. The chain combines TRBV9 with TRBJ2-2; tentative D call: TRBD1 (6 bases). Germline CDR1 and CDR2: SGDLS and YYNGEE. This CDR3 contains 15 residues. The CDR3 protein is CAGSVDTGSTGELFF. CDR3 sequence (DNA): TGTGCCGGCAGCGTAGACACAGGGAGCACCGGGGAGCTGTTTTTT.

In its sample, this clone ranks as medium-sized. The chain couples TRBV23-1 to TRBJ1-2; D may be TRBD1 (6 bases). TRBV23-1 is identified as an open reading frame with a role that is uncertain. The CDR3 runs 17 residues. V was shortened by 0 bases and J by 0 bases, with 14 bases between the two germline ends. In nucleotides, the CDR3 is TGCGCCAGCAGTCAATCATTTCGGGGGGCCGCTAACTATGGCTACACCTTC. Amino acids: CASSQSFRGAANYGYTF.

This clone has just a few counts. Written as DNA, the CDR3 is TGTGCCAGCTCCACTCGACAGGGTGGACTTTCACCCCTCCACTTT. Its translation: CASSTRQGGLSPLHF. The gene calls are TRBV7-8 and TRBJ1-6; 7 nucleotides agree with TRBD1. The CDR3 covers 15 residues. Trimming removed 8 bases from V and 9 bases from J; junction bases left unmatched: 13. Germline lookup yields CDR1 SGHVS and CDR2 FQNEAQ.

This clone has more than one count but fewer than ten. CDR3 protein: CASSLSKGQGEDTEAFF. DNA for the CDR3: TGTGCCAGCAGTTTATCGAAGGGACAGGGGGAGGACACTGAAGCTTTCTTT. This chain links TRBV27 with TRBJ1-1, with 11 bases aligning to TRBD1. The CDR3 totals 17 residues. V shed 0 bases, J shed 3 bases, and the junction held 6 bases outside the gene matches. Looked up from germline, CDR1 is MNHEY and CDR2 is SMNVEV (reference sequence).

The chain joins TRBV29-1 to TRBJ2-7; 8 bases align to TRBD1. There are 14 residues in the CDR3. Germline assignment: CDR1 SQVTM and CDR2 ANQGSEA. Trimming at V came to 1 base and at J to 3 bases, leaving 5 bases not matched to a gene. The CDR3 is CSVEVGTGSYEQYF. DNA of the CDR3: TGCAGCGTTGAAGTTGGGACAGGTAGCTACGAGCAGTACTTC.

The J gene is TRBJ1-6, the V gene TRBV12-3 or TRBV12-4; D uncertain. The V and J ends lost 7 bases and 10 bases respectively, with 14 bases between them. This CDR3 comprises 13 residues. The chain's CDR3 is CASKVGSVSPLHF. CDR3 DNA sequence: TGTGCCAGCAAGGTTGGTTCGGTCTCACCCCTCCACTTT.

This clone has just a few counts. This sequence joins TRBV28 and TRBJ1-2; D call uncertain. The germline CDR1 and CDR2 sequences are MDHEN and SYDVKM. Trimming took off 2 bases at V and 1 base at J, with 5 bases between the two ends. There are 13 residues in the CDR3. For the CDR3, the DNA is TGTGCCAGCAGTTTACGGGTTAACTATGGCTACACCTTC. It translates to CASSLRVNYGYTF.

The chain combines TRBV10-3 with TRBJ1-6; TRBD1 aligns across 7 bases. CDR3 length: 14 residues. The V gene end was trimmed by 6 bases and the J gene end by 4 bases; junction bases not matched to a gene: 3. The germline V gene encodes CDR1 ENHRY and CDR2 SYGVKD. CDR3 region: CAIRGTDYNSPLHF. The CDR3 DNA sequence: TGTGCCATCAGGGGGACAGATTATAATTCACCCCTCCACTTT.

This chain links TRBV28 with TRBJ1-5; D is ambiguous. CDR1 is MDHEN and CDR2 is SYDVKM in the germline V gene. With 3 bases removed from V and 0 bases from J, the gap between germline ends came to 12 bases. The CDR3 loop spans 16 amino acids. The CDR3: CASSFRSRTSNQPQHF. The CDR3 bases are TGTGCCAGCAGTTTCCGAAGCAGGACTAGCAATCAGCCCCAGCATTTT.

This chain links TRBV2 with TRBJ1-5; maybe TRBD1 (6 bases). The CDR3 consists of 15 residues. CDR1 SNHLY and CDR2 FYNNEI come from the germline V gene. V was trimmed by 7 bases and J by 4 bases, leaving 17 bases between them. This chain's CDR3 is CASTTDGGFNQPQHF. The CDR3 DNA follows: TGTGCCAGCACTACCGACGGGGGCTTTAATCAGCCCCAGCATTTT. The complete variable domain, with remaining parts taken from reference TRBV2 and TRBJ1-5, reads EPEVTQTPSHQVTQMGQEVILRCVPISNHLYFYWYRQILGQKVEFLVSFYNNEISEKSEIFDDQFSVERPDGSNFTLKIRSTKLEDSAMYFCASTTDGGFNQPQHFGDGTRLSIL.

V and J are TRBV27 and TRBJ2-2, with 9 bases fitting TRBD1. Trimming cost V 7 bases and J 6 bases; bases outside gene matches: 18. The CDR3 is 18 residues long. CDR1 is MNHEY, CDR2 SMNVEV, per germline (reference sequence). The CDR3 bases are TGTGCCAGCACTTCGCGGACAGGGGTGAGGGTAGTGGCCGGGGAGCTGTTTTTT. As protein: CASTSRTGVRVVAGELFF.

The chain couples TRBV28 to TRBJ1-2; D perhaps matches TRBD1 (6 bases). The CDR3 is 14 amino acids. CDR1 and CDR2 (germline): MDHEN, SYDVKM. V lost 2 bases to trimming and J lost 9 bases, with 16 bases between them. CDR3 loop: CASSLPARGDRYTF. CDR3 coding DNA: TGTGCCAGCAGTTTACCGGCCAGGGGAGACCGCTACACCTTC.

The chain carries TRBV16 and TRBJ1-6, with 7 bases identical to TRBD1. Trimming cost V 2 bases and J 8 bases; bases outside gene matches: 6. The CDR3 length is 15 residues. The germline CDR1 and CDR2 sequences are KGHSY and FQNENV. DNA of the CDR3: TGTGCCAGCAGCCAAATCGGACAGGTATATTCACCCCTCCACTTT. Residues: CASSQIGQVYSPLHF.

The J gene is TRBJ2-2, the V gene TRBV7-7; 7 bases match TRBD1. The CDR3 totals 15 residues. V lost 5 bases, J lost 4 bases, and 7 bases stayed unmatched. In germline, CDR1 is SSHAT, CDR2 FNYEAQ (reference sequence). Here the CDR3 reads CASSSTGASTGELFF. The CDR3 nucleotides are TGTGCCAGCAGCAGTACAGGGGCGAGCACCGGGGAGCTGTTTTTT.

The CDR3 nucleotides read TGTGCCAGCAGCTTAGCGGACGGCTACGAGCAGTACTTC. This translates into CASSLADGYEQYF. The chain has TRBV7-2 and TRBJ2-7; D remains unclear. The V gene lost 0 bases and the J gene lost 3 bases, with 6 bases spanning the gap. Germline lookup yields CDR1 SGHTA and CDR2 FQGNSA. The CDR3 runs to 13 residues. The complete variable domain, with remaining parts taken from reference TRBV7-2 and TRBJ2-7, reads GAGVSQSPSNKVTEKGKDVELRCDPISGHTALYWYRQSLGQGLEFLIYFQGNSAPDKSGLPSDRFSAERTGGSVSTLTIQRTQQEDSAVYLCASSLADGYEQYFGPGTRLTVT.

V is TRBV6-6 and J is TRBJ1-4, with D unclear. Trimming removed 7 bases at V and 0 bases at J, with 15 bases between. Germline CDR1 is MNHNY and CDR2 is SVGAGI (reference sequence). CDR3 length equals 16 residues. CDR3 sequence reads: CASIPGYTATNEKLFF. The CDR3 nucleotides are TGTGCCAGCATCCCGGGGTACACTGCAACTAATGAAAAACTGTTTTTT.

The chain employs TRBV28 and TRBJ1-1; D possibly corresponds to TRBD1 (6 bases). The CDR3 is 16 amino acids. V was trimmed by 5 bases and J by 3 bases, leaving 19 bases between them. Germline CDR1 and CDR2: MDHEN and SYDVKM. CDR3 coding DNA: TGTGCCAGCAGTGTCACAGGGCTTTTTTTCGACACTGAAGCTTTCTTT. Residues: CASSVTGLFFDTEAFF. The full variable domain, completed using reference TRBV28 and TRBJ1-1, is DVKVTQSSRYLVKRTGEKVFLECVQDMDHENMFWYRQDPGLGLRLIYFSYDVKMKEKGDIPEGYSVSREKKERFSLILESASTNQTSMYLCASSVTGLFFDTEAFFGQGTRLTVV.

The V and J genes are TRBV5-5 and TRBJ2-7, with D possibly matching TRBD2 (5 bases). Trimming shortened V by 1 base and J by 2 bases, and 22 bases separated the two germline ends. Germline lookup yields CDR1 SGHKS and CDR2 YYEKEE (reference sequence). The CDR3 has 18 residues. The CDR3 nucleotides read TGTGCCAGCAGCTTGAAGACCTGGACTTCCACCGTCCCCTACGAGCAGTACTTC. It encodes CASSLKTWTSTVPYEQYF. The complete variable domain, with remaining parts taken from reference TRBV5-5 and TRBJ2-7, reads DAGVTQSPTHLIKTRGQQVTLRCSPISGHKSVSWYQQVLGQGPQFIFQYYEKEERGRGNFPDRFSARQFPNYSSELNVNALLLGDSALYLCASSLKTWTSTVPYEQYFGPGTRLTVT.

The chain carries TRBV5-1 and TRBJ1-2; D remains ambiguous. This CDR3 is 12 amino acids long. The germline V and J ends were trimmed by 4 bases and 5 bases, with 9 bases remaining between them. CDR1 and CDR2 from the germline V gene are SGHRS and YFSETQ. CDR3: CASSSQSYGYTF. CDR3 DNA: TGCGCCAGCAGCAGCCAATCTTATGGCTACACCTTC.

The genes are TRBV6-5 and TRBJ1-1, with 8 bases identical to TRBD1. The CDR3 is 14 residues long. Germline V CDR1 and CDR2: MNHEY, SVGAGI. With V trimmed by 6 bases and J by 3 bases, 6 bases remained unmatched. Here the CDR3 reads CASRPQGEYTEAFF. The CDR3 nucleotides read TGTGCCAGCAGGCCACAGGGGGAGTACACTGAAGCTTTCTTT.

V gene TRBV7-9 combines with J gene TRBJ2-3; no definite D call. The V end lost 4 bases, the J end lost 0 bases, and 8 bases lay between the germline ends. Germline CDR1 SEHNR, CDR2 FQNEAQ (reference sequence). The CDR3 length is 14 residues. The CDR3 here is CASSSRRSTDTQYF. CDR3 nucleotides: TGTGCCAGCAGCTCACGACGGAGCACAGATACGCAGTATTTT.

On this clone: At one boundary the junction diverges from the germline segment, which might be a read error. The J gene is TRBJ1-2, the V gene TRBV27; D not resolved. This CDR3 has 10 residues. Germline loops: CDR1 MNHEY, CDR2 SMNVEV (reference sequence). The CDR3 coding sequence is TGTGCCAGCGGTTTTATAGGCTACACCTTC. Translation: CASGFIGYTF.

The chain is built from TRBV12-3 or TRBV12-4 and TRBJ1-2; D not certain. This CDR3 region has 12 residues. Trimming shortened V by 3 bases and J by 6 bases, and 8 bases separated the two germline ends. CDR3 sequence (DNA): TGTGCCAGCAGTTTGATTGGGAATGGCTACACCTTC. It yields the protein CASSLIGNGYTF.

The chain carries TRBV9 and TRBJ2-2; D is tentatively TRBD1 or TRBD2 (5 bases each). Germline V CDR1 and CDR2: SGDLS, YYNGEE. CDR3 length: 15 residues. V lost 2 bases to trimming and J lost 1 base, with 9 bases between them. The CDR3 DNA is TGTGCCAGCAGCGTTCGGGACGGGAACACCGGGGAGCTGTTTTTT. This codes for CASSVRDGNTGELFF.